Shown below are 25 T cell receptor beta chains from a single sample sequenced in a study of cytomegalovirus exposure and HLA in healthy donors. Primers for the PCR totalled 60 Vbeta and 13 Jbeta. TCRdb's table, derived via immunoSEQ multiplex PCR, lists solely in-frame clones and lacks some. The sample lists 85,000 to 120,000 clones; roughly 77% were seen once. The source material was PBMCs. All receptors come from a middle-aged man in good health and CMV-seronegative.

This clone has more than one count but fewer than ten. This chain links TRBV10-2 with TRBJ1-1, with D possibly matching TRBD1 (6 bases). This CDR3 region has 14 residues. The germline V gene has CDR1 WSHSY and CDR2 SAAADI. V lost 3 bases and J lost 4, with 12 bases in between. CDR3 amino acids: CASSDQGLGTEAFF. CDR3 bases: TGCGCCAGCAGTGATCAGGGGTTGGGCACTGAAGCTTTCTTT.

The chain joins TRBV19 to TRBJ1-6, with 11 bases aligning to TRBD1. The CDR3 runs to 17 residues. Germline V gene sequence: CDR1 LNHDA, CDR2 SQIVND (reference sequence). Trimming at V came to 6 bases and at J to 7 bases, leaving 11 bases not matched to a gene. The CDR3 DNA reads TGTGCCAGTAGACCCACCTCCGGGACAGGGGGGAATTCACCCCTCCACTTT. This translates into CASRPTSGTGGNSPLHF.

This clone turned up a few times. The rearrangement links TRBV19 to TRBJ1-5; D gene uncertain. The germline V gene has CDR1 LNHDA and CDR2 SQIVND (reference sequence). The CDR3 runs 15 residues. V shed 2 bases and J shed 7 bases, with 15 bases lying between them. The CDR3 loop reads CASSIKREVGQPQHF. As DNA, the CDR3 is TGTGCCAGTAGTATAAAGAGGGAGGTTGGACAGCCCCAGCATTTT.

The CDR3 sequence: CASSFGTGSNQPQHF. The CDR3 nucleotides are TGTGCCAGCAGCTTCGGGACAGGTAGCAATCAGCCCCAGCATTTT. This chain joins TRBV7-9 and TRBJ1-5; 8 bases match TRBD1. The CDR3 spans 15 residues. J lost 0 bases, V lost 3 bases, and 1 base had no gene match. From germline, CDR1 is SEHNR and CDR2 FQNEAQ (reference sequence).

On this clone itself: Other DNA sequences of this sample code for an identical CDR3. The chain combines TRBV5-1 with TRBJ1-1; 7 bases agree with TRBD1. With V trimmed by 3 bases and J by 1 base, 3 bases remained unmatched. The germline gives CDR1 SGHRS, CDR2 YFSETQ. This CDR3 region has 14 residues. The CDR3 DNA is TGCGCCAGCAGCTCCGGACAGGAGAACACTGAAGCTTTCTTT. Translated, it gives CASSSGQENTEAFF.

In its sample, this clone was seen a few times. V is TRBV2 and J is TRBJ1-4; no clear D gene. The V gene lost 6 bases and the J gene lost 0 bases, with 5 bases spanning the gap. Germline lookup yields CDR1 SNHLY and CDR2 FYNNEI. This CDR3 is 13 amino acids long. Here the CDR3 DNA reads TGTGCCAGCAGCCAGACAACTAATGAAAAACTGTTTTTT. Residues: CASSQTTNEKLFF.

This clone was recorded only once. The chain recombines TRBV2 with TRBJ2-5, with TRBD2 identical over 9 bases. CDR1 and CDR2 from the germline V gene are SNHLY and FYNNEI. The CDR3 sequence is 16 residues long. With V trimmed by 2 bases and J by 2 bases, 6 bases remained unmatched. The CDR3 DNA sequence: TGTGCCAGCAGTGAACAAGGACTAGCGACTCAAGAGACCCAGTACTTC. Its protein is CASSEQGLATQETQYF.

In its sample, this clone was seen a few times. This sequence joins TRBV5-1 and TRBJ1-2, with D possibly TRBD1 on 6 matching bases. Trimming took 3 bases from V and 3 from J, leaving 24 bases between them. Germline CDR1 and CDR2: SGHRS and YFSETQ. The CDR3 runs to 18 residues. The CDR3 region has the DNA TGCGCCAGCAGCTGGGGGGCGGGTCGCGGGGGCTCGGACTATGGCTACACCTTC. This translates into CASSWGAGRGGSDYGYTF. Full variable domain (remainder filled in from reference TRBV5-1 and TRBJ1-2): KAGVTQTPRYLIKTRGQQVTLSCSPISGHRSVSWYQQTPGQGLQFLFEYFSETQRNKGNFPGRFSGRQFSNSRSEMNVSTLELGDSALYLCASSWGAGRGGSDYGYTFGSGTRLTVV.

This clone appeared a few times. The genes are TRBV18 and TRBJ1-1; D may be TRBD1 (5 bases). Germline V lookup: CDR1 KGHSH, CDR2 LQKENI. V lost 3 bases and J lost 0, with 20 bases in between. The CDR3 runs 18 residues. As DNA, the CDR3 is TGTGCCAGCTCACCTATCGGGGGAGGTGGACGCATGAACACTGAAGCTTTCTTT. Its translation is CASSPIGGGGRMNTEAFF.

J is TRBJ1-1 and V is TRBV2; D unclear. Trimming left V 6 bases short and J 4 bases short, with 6 bases between. There are 11 residues in the CDR3. Germline V lookup: CDR1 SNHLY, CDR2 FYNNEI. The CDR3 DNA is TGTGCCAGCAGAACGCGCACTGAAGCTTTCTTT. Its protein is CASRTRTEAFF.

CDR3 loop: CASSRAGREDIQYF. Here the CDR3 DNA reads TGCGCCAGCAGCCGTGCAGGGCGGGAGGACATTCAGTACTTC. The J gene is TRBJ2-4, the V gene TRBV4-1; 8 bases align to TRBD2. CDR1 and CDR2 from the germline V gene are MGHRA and YSYEKL. Germline trimming cut 4 bases from V and 8 bases from J; bases unmatched to any gene: 7. CDR3 size: 14 residues.

The rearrangement uses TRBV7-8 and TRBJ1-5; 7 bases line up with TRBD1. V trimming: 5 bases; J trimming: 6 bases; junction bases outside the gene matches: 4. The CDR3 runs 13 residues. Germline V gene data show CDR1 as SGHVS and CDR2 as FQNEAQ. The CDR3 DNA reads TGTGCCAGCAGCCCAGGGGGTGGTCAGCCCCAGCATTTT. Translated: CASSPGGGQPQHF.

The chain uses TRBV7-3 and TRBJ2-3; 12 positions match TRBD2. The CDR3 is 15 amino acids. V lost 5 bases, J lost 5 bases, and 5 bases stayed unmatched. Germline V gene lookup returns CDR1 SGHTA and CDR2 FQGTGA. CDR3 residues: CASSLTSGGQDTQYF. DNA of the CDR3: TGTGCCAGCAGCCTGACTAGCGGGGGACAAGATACGCAGTATTTT.

This chain uses TRBV6-5 with TRBJ1-2, with D perhaps matching TRBD1 (5 bases). The CDR3 is 14 residues long. V lost 2 bases to trimming and J lost 3 bases, with 10 bases between them. Germline values: CDR1 MNHEY, CDR2 SVGAGI. CDR3 residues: CASSYGDSDYGYTF. The CDR3 DNA follows: TGTGCCAGCAGTTACGGTGACAGTGACTATGGCTACACCTTC.

The V call is TRBV2, the J call TRBJ2-7; D is perhaps TRBD2 (7 bases). The CDR3 is made up of 14 amino acids. Germline V CDR1 and CDR2: SNHLY, FYNNEI. Trimming pared 10 bases from V and 7 bases from J, leaving 23 bases between. In DNA, the CDR3 is TGTGCCACCCCGGGGGGACCGGGGGCAGGGGAGCAGTACTTC. It yields the protein CATPGGPGAGEQYF.

The V call is TRBV29-1, the J call TRBJ1-2; D might be TRBD1 (5 bases). The germline V gene has CDR1 SQVTM and CDR2 ANQGSEA. Trimming took off 8 bases at V and 8 bases at J, with 21 bases between the two ends. This CDR3 contains 13 residues. CDR3 DNA: TGCAGCTTCTCGGAAGGAGGGGCGAGCGGCTACACCTTC. Protein sequence: CSFSEGGASGYTF.

The V and J genes are TRBV7-6 and TRBJ2-1; 8 nucleotides match TRBD2. This CDR3 has 14 amino acids. V was clipped by 1 base and J by 6 bases; unmatched bases: 2. Germline V gene sequence: CDR1 SGHVS, CDR2 FNYEAQ. In DNA, the CDR3 is TGTGCCAGCAGCTTAGGCGGGGGGAGCAATGAGCAGTTCTTC. This translates into CASSLGGGSNEQFF.

V gene TRBV7-9 combines with J gene TRBJ1-1; D remains ambiguous. Trimming pared 6 bases from V and 13 bases from J, leaving 18 bases between. Germline CDR1 and CDR2: SEHNR and FQNEAQ (reference sequence). The CDR3 has 12 residues. As DNA, the CDR3 is TGTGCCAGCAGAGTGGATAGAGGGAGTATTTTCTTT. Residues: CASRVDRGSIFF.

This chain links TRBV10-3 with TRBJ1-2; 9 nucleotides align to TRBD1. The V gene's germline CDR1 is ENHRY and CDR2 SYGVKD. V dropped 0 bases and J dropped 0; count of bases not matched to a gene: 8. CDR3 length equals 18 residues. CDR3 amino acids: CAISESWDRASSNYGYTF. Here the CDR3 DNA reads TGTGCCATCAGTGAGTCTTGGGACAGGGCATCTTCTAACTATGGCTACACCTTC.

The chain uses TRBV15 and TRBJ2-7; perhaps TRBD2 as D (5 bases). Trimming removed 8 bases from V and 0 bases from J, with 14 bases in between. The germline gives CDR1 LNHNV, CDR2 YYDKDF (reference sequence). The CDR3 length is 14 residues. The CDR3 DNA follows: TGTGCCACCCGCCCCTCCGGGGACTCCTACGAGCAGTACTTC. This sequence encodes CATRPSGDSYEQYF.

This chain connects TRBV27 to TRBJ2-7; the D is unclear. The V end lost 2 bases, the J end lost 7 bases, and 12 bases lay between the germline ends. Germline V lookup: CDR1 MNHEY, CDR2 SMNVEV (reference sequence). The length of the CDR3 is 13 residues. Here the CDR3 reads CASSLGPPREQYF. The CDR3 nucleotides are TGTGCCAGCAGTTTAGGTCCCCCTCGGGAGCAGTACTTC.

V and J are TRBV6-5 and TRBJ2-3; 8 bases line up with TRBD1. The germline gives CDR1 MNHEY, CDR2 SVGAGI. The CDR3 has 14 residues. V dropped 7 bases and J dropped 5; count of bases not matched to a gene: 8. CDR3 loop: CASTPPTGGDTQYF. The CDR3 bases are TGTGCCAGCACCCCACCCACAGGGGGAGATACGCAGTATTTT.

The V and J genes are TRBV19 and TRBJ1-5; TRBD1 matches at 8 bases. In germline, CDR1 is LNHDA, CDR2 SQIVND (reference sequence). The CDR3 is 17 residues long. V trimming: 4 bases; J trimming: 4 bases; junction bases outside the gene matches: 12. The CDR3 DNA sequence: TGTGCCAGTAGTACCCGGACAGGGAGGCTCGGTAATCAGCCCCAGCATTTT. Its translation: CASSTRTGRLGNQPQHF.

This clone has just a few counts. The chain carries TRBV4-2 and TRBJ2-3; D gene unclear. The CDR3 spans 16 residues. Germline V CDR1 and CDR2: LGHNA, YNFKEQ. V gave up 0 bases and J gave up 1 base, with 11 bases separating them. The CDR3 loop reads CASSQELHEGTDTQYF. The CDR3, as DNA: TGTGCCAGCAGCCAAGAACTCCATGAAGGCACAGATACGCAGTATTTT.

The V gene is TRBV6-1, the J gene TRBJ1-2; no clear D. Germline CDR1 reads MNHNS; CDR2 reads SASEGT. This CDR3 is built from 15 residues. V dropped 1 base and J dropped 4 bases, with 13 bases sitting between them. The DNA of the CDR3 is TGTGCCAGCAGTGAAGGGTTGGCGCGGGTCTATGGCTACACCTTC. Encoded protein: CASSEGLARVYGYTF.